The clone carrying this T cell receptor beta chain was detected only a few times. Its matching antigen is unknown. The record originates from a study of blood T cells in healthy people across ages. Study at large: T cells yielded about one barcoded beta molecule per two cells through template switching.

The CDR3 consists of 11 residues. For the second PCR, which ran for roughly 6 to 11 cycles, a sample-barcoded 5' primer and a J-beta primer mix were used. TCRdb recomputed calls from the 5' RACE reads with MiXCR, one row per CDR3 protein. The sample lists 1.5 million to 2 million distinct CDR3 sequences, approximately 40% seen once, with 23% in the top ten. General study results and limits: CMV status of donors was not determined, possibly confounding expanded clonotype changes.

The receptor was derived from a human donor in good health. The rearrangement joins TRBV12-3 or TRBV12-4 to TRBJ2-4, with no clear D. The J call is in doubt because the DNA end fits TRBJ2-7 better. Sequencing was done on a sample of blood. The CDR3 bases are TGTGCCAGCAGTGCGCTGAACGAGCAGTACTTC. Translation: CASSALNEQYF.